What follows is one TCR beta chain and its context. Its antigen target is currently unknown. One base away there is no much larger clone; base qualities are not given. CDR1 and CDR2 are read off the germline V gene as SGHTS and YDEGEE. Measured from the cysteine to the phenylalanine, the CDR3 is 15 residues long. Only the CDR3 part of the read is kept: 45 bases, read in frame from the first base. V drops 2 bases and J drops 1 base, leaving 12 bases in between. The immunoSEQ Assay was used to sequence TCRbeta CDR3 regions. After extraction, genomic DNA underwent amplification by bias-controlled multiplex PCR, followed by high-throughput sequencing. In the authors' own workflow: To quantify the absolute abundance of each unique TCRbeta CDR3 region, sequences were collapsed and filtered. T cell fraction was estimated by normalizing TCRbeta template counts to usable DNA, with usable DNA measured through amplification of reference genes found in all nucleated cells. Repertoire TCRs were annotated as SARS-CoV-2-specific when V gene, CDR3 amino acid sequence and J gene were exactly matched to a known reactive TCR set. MIRA supplied the reference SARS-CoV-2 TCR set, which was filtered for enrichment in COVID-19-positive ImmuneCODE repertoires so that public or cross-reactive TCRs were removed. Using the MIRA antigens, annotated TCRs were further analysed by specific ORF or by position within an ORF. Depth was the summed frequency of annotated unique rearrangements, while breadth was defined as annotated unique rearrangements over total unique productive rearrangements. Two-sided Wilcoxon rank-sum tests were used to compare TCR breadth between groups. TCRdb carries this immuneACCESS record with in-frame sequences only. Its versions omit some clonotypes, under half of them owing to an unresolved V gene in the studies checked, with the rest unexplained. V, J and clone size were drawn from that table, and D and trimming were deduced from the DNA. This sample holds under 550,000 clones; roughly 90% were observed only once. Together, the top ten hold roughly 4% of the sample.

These data belong to a study of Ad26.COV2.S vaccination and SARS-CoV-2 variants (dated by TCRdb to about 2021). Context from the whole study: Donors in the vaccine arm were drawn from COV1001, a multicentre, randomized, double-blind, placebo-controlled phase I-IIa trial testing Ad26.COV2.S in healthy adults. Ad26.COV2.S was given intramuscularly at 5x10^10 or 1x10^11 viral particles, as a single shot or as two shots 56 days apart. TCRbeta repertoire sequencing was used to assess the specificity and breadth of SARS-CoV-2-reactive T cell receptors after Ad26.COV2.S vaccination. The TCR-sequenced set comprised around 30 samples: some 20 Ad26.COV2.S vaccine recipients, 5 placebo recipients and 8 SARS-CoV-2 convalescent individuals. Trial participants were randomized into five groups of five: low-dose or high-dose Ad26.COV2.S given once or twice, or placebo on both occasions. Investigators remained blinded to trial group allocation during experiments and outcome assessment.

Read against the paper, the sample's treatment or condition label means: roughly 20 received Ad26.COV2.S at low or high dose, single or two shots; about 5 received placebo; per-sample allocation not given. Repertoires of vaccine and placebo recipients were sequenced from samples collected on day 63 after the first injection. Cohort 1b enrolled fewer than 30 adults aged 18-55 years at a single site in Boston, USA, between 29 July and 7 August 2020. As a vaccine, Ad26.COV2.S was a replication-incompetent adenovirus type 26 vector that expressed a prefusion-stabilized SARS-CoV-2 spike protein derived from the original Wuhan strain. What the work shows at the level of the full study, not this receptor alone: After vaccination, substantial breadth of spike-specific CD8+ and CD4+ T cell responses was reported. Spike-specific TCR breadth was higher in Ad26.COV2.S recipients than in placebo recipients (P = 0.0014). It was noted by the authors that total T cell responses may have been underestimated by the TCR breadth and depth analyses. Vaccine and placebo recipients had similar non-spike TCR breadth, a finding consistent with the vaccine containing only spike. Comparing responses between vaccine doses or regimens was not something the study was powered to do.

This TCR was recovered from a person aged 18-65 years who received the Ad26.COV2.S COVID-19 vaccine or a placebo. The chain couples TRBV5-8 to TRBJ1-1; matching of 5 bases hints at TRBD1 as the D gene. The starting material was peripheral blood, obtained in a trial of Ad26.COV2.S vaccine versus placebo. CDR3 loop: CASSFWAGTNTEAFF. The DNA sequence follows: TGTGCCAGCAGCTTCTGGGCAGGGACGAACACTGAAGCTTTCTTT.